This T cell receptor (beta chain) was captured in a study of T cell responses to AZD1222 COVID-19 vaccine. Measured with immunoSEQ multiplex PCR; TCRdb has only the in-frame clones, and not every one. The sample contains roughly 120,000 clones, 91% of which appear only once. The CDR3 extends over 19 amino acids. Losses at the gene ends were 2 bases for V and 6 bases for J; bases not matched to a gene: 16. The V gene's germline CDR1 is SGHTA and CDR2 FQGTGA. The specimen was peripheral blood, collected on day 0 of AZD1222 vaccination. The sequence was obtained from an adult in good health. The chain recombines TRBV7-3 with TRBJ2-7; 13 bases are a match to TRBD2. CDR3 in amino acids: CASSLATSGRVAGFREQYF. The DNA of the CDR3 is TGTGCCAGCAGCTTAGCTACTAGCGGGAGGGTCGCGGGCTTTCGCGAGCAGTACTTC.